This T cell receptor beta chain was profiled in a study of glioma-infiltrating T cells after dendritic cell vaccination. Measured with immunoSEQ multiplex PCR; TCRdb has only the in-frame clones, and not every one. Altogether roughly 80,000 clones are present, roughly 89% being singletons, with the ten largest covering approximately 3%. This clone came up once. The TCR was taken from a human donor with glioblastoma. This sample comprised blood, obtained before dendritic cell vaccination.

The CDR3 reads CASSDRELDGYTF. The CDR3 DNA sequence: TGTGCCAGCAGTGACAGGGAATTGGATGGCTACACCTTC. This chain links TRBV6-1 with TRBJ1-2, with D perhaps TRBD1 (5 bases). Germline V gives CDR1 MNHNS, CDR2 SASEGT. V was pared by 3 bases and J by 6 bases, with 11 bases between. This CDR3 is built from 13 residues.